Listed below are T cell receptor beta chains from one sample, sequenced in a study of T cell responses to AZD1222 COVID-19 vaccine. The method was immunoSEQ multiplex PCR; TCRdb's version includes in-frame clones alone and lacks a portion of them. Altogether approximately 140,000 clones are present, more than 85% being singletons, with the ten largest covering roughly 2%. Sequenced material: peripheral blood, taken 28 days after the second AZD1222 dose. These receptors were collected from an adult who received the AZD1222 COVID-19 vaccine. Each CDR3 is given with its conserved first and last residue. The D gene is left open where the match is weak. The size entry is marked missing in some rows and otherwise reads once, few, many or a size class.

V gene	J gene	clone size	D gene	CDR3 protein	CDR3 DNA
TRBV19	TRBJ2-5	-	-	CASSIERSETQYF	TGTGCCAGTAGTATAGAACGGAGCGAGACCCAGTACTTC
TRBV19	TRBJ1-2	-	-	CASSIVGLANGYTF	TGTGCCAGTAGTATCGTCGGTCTGGCCAATGGCTACACCTTC
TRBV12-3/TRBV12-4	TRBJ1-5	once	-	CASSMAGNQPQHF	TGTGCCAGCAGTATGGCAGGCAATCAGCCCCAGCATTTT
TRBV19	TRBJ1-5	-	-	CASSSRGENQPQHF	TGTGCCAGTAGCTCTCGGGGGGAGAATCAGCCCCAGCATTTT
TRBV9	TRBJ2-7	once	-	CASSYGPPSYEQYF	TGTGCCAGCAGCTATGGGCCCCCCTCCTACGAGCAGTACTTC
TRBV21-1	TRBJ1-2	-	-	CASSNRDNNYGYTF	TGTGCCAGCAGCAACCGGGACAATAACTATGGCTACACCTTC
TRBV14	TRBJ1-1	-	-	CASSQLSGPNTEAFF	TGTGCCAGCAGCCAGCTCTCGGGACCGAACACTGAAGCTTTCTTT
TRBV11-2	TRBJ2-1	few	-	CASSFQGGSYNEQFF	TGTGCCAGCAGCTTCCAAGGGGGCTCCTACAATGAGCAGTTCTTC
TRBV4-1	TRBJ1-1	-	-	CASSPGRVGTEAFF	TGCGCCAGCAGCCCTGGGAGGGTTGGCACTGAAGCTTTCTTT
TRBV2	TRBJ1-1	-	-	CASSVRTEAFF	TGTGCCAGCAGTGTAAGGACTGAAGCTTTCTTT
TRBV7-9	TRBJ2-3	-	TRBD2	CASSLVLAGGSTDTQYF	TGTGCCAGCAGCCTAGTACTAGCGGGGGGGAGCACAGATACGCAGTATTTT
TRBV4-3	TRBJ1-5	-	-	CASSQDVNSREHF	TGCGCCAGCAGCCAAGATGTTAACAGCCGCGAGCATTTT
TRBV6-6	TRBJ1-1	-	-	CASSQYNTEAFF	TGTGCCAGCAGCCAGTATAACACTGAAGCTTTCTTT
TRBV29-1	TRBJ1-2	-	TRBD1	CSVMDRGTIYGYTF	TGCAGCGTTATGGACAGGGGTACTATCTATGGCTACACCTTC
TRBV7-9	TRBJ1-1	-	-	CASSFGGSEAFF	TGTGCCAGCAGCTTCGGGGGATCTGAAGCTTTCTTT
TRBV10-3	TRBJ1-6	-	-	CAISLTDNNSPLHF	TGTGCCATCAGTTTGACAGATAATAATTCACCCCTCCACTTT
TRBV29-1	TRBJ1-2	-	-	CSVEFGGYTF	TGCAGCGTTGAGTTCGGTGGCTACACCTTC
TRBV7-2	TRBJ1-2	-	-	CASSLAQTGYGYTF	TGTGCCAGCAGCTTAGCACAGACTGGCTATGGCTACACCTTC
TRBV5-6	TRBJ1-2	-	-	CASSLDVSYTF	TGTGCCAGCAGCTTGGACGTTAGCTACACCTTC
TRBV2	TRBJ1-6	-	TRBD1	CASSSRWTGGSYNSPLHF	TGTGCCAGCAGTTCCCGGTGGACAGGGGGATCCTATAATTCACCCCTCCACTTT
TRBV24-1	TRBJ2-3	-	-	CATSQAPLSDTQYF	TGTGCCACCAGCCAAGCCCCACTATCAGATACGCAGTATTTT
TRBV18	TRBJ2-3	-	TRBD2	CASSLVRLAGADTQYF	TGTGCCAGCTCACTGGTTCGGCTAGCGGGAGCAGATACGCAGTATTTT
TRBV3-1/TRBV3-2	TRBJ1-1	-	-	CASSHGGGTEAFF	TGTGCCAGCAGCCATGGGGGGGGCACTGAAGCTTTCTTT
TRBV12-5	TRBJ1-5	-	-	CASGLFWDNSNQPQHF	TGTGCTAGTGGTTTATTCTGGGACAATAGCAATCAGCCCCAGCATTTT
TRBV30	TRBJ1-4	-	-	CAWSRGGLGPNEKLFF	TGTGCCTGGAGTAGGGGTGGCCTGGGCCCTAATGAAAAACTGTTTTTT
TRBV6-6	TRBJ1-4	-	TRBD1	CASSPIGQAATNEKLFF	TGTGCCAGCAGTCCAATCGGACAGGCCGCAACTAATGAAAAACTGTTTTTT
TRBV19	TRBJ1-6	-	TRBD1	CASTGQGASYNSPLHF	TGTGCCAGCACGGGACAGGGGGCATCCTATAATTCACCCCTCCACTTT
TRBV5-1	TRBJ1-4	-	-	CASSLGQGTNEKLFF	TGCGCCAGCAGCTTGGGGCAGGGAACTAATGAAAAACTGTTTTTT
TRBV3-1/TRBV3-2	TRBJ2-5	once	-	CASSQGSPGQETQYF	TGTGCCAGCAGCCAAGGGTCCCCAGGACAAGAGACCCAGTACTTC
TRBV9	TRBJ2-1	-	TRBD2	CASSVDPAGGNEQFF	TGTGCCAGCAGCGTAGACCCAGCGGGGGGGAATGAGCAGTTCTTC
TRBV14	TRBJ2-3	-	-	CASSQDSGLLTDTQYF	TGTGCCAGCAGCCAAGATTCGGGCTTACTAACAGATACGCAGTATTTT
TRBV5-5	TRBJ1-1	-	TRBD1	CASSLGDSLEAFF	TGTGCCAGCAGCTTGGGGGACAGCCTTGAAGCTTTCTTT
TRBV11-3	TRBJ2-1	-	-	CASSSYRVPLLRQFF	TGTGCCAGCAGCAGCTACAGGGTTCCCCTACTGCGGCAGTTCTTC
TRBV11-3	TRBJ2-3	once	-	CASSLGFSADTQYF	TGTGCCAGCAGCTTAGGCTTTTCTGCAGATACGCAGTATTTT
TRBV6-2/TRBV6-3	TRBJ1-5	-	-	CASSPPRRDTANQPQHF	TGTGCCAGCAGTCCCCCCCGGCGGGACACTGCGAATCAGCCCCAGCATTTT
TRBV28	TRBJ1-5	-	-	CASSLNYQPQHF	TGTGCCAGCAGTTTAAATTATCAGCCCCAGCATTTT
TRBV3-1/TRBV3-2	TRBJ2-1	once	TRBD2	CASSQASGAFNEQFF	TGTGCCAGCAGCCAAGCTAGCGGGGCTTTCAATGAGCAGTTCTTC
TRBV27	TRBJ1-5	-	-	CASSLAGSNQPQHF	TGTGCCAGCAGTTTAGCCGGTAGCAATCAGCCCCAGCATTTT
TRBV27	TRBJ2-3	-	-	CASSLKSGTDTQYF	TGTGCCAGCAGTTTAAAGAGCGGCACAGATACGCAGTATTTT
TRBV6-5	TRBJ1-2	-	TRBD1	CASSSGTARLF	TGTGCCAGCAGTTCCGGGACAGCGAGGCTCTTC
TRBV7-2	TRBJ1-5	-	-	CASQGQSNQPQHF	TGTGCCAGCCAGGGGCAGAGCAATCAGCCCCAGCATTTT
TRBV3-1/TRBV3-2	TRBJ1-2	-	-	CASSRRQAGDLTGYTF	TGTGCCAGCAGCCGAAGGCAGGCAGGGGACCTTACTGGCTACACCTTC
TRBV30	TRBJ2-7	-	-	CAWGQFYEQYF	TGTGCCTGGGGACAGTTTTATGAGCAGTACTTC
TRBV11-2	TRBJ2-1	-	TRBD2	CASSLMGGGALREQFF	TGTGCCAGCAGCCTCATGGGCGGGGGGGCCTTAAGGGAGCAGTTCTTC
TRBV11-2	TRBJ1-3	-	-	CASSQPSGNTIYF	TGTGCCAGCAGCCAACCGTCTGGAAACACCATATATTTT
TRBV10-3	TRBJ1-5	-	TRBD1	CATRDRPVRDQPQHF	TGTGCCACCCGGGACAGACCCGTGCGAGATCAGCCCCAGCATTTT
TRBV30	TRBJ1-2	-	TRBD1	CALTTGSYGYTF	TGTGCCTTGACGACAGGGTCCTATGGCTACACCTTC